Below, 19 T cell receptor beta chains from the same sample are listed, as sequenced in a study of PD-L1 blockade in urothelial cancer. Sequencing was performed with immunoSEQ multiplex PCR; in TCRdb, only in-frame clones are kept and a portion is missing. This sample yields 30,000 to 40,000 clones, of which roughly 80% are seen a single time; about 16% belongs to the top ten. The time point denotes: pretreatment peripheral blood. The sequences come from PBMCs, collected around atezolizumab (anti-PD-L1) treatment. These receptors came from a man at least 80 years old with urothelial cancer.

About this clone: This CDR3 is missing its conserved last phenylalanine or tryptophan, likely due to a read error. The DNA is omitted, as the CDR3 cannot be located on it reliably, and the CDR3 follows TCRdb's listing. This CDR3 is CADCLGRVDDG. The chain has TRBV7-6 and TRBJ2-6; the table's D gene call, TRBD1, was not cross checked with the DNA. The CDR3 sequence runs 11 residues, both termini included. CDR1 is SGHVS and CDR2 is FNYEAQ in the germline V gene.

This clone was seen once. The chain links TRBV19 to TRBJ2-2; 8 bases match TRBD2. CDR1 is LNHDA, CDR2 SQIVND, per germline (reference sequence). This CDR3 spans 16 amino acids. Trimming removed 6 bases from V and 1 base from J; junction bases left unmatched: 7. The CDR3 loop reads CASRDRGGKNTGELFF. The CDR3 DNA sequence: TGTGCCAGTAGAGACCGGGGGGGGAAGAACACCGGGGAGCTGTTTTTT.

The chain combines TRBV28 with TRBJ2-7, with no clear D. CDR3 length: 11 residues. V was shortened by 4 bases and J by 3 bases, with 4 bases between the two germline ends. Germline CDR1 and CDR2: MDHEN and SYDVKM. The CDR3 nucleotides read TGTGCCAGCAGTTCCAACTACGAGCAGTACTTC. Residues: CASSSNYEQYF.

A few counts support this clone. This chain links TRBV30 with TRBJ2-2; TRBD2 aligns across 8 bases. CDR3 length: 18 amino acids. Losses at the gene ends were 0 bases for V and 6 bases for J; bases not matched to a gene: 15. Germline loops: CDR1 GTSNPN, CDR2 SVGIG (reference sequence). CDR3 bases: TGTGCCTGGAGTGTACCCGCGGGAGGCAATAGGTGGGCCGGGGAGCTGTTTTTT. Its translation is CAWSVPAGGNRWAGELFF. Variable domain in full (rest from reference TRBV30 and TRBJ2-2): SQTIHQWPATLVQPVGSPLSLECTVEGTSNPNLYWYRQAAGRGLQLLFYSVGIGQISSEVPQNLSASRPQDRQFILSSKKLLLSDSGFYLCAWSVPAGGNRWAGELFFGEGSRLTVL.

CDR3 loop: CASSLPRTGPNEKLFF. CDR3 coding DNA: TGTGCCAGTAGTCTACCTCGGACAGGACCTAATGAAAAACTGTTTTTT. The V gene is TRBV19, the J gene TRBJ1-4; TRBD1 aligns across 7 bases. CDR3 length equals 16 residues. Germline trimming cut 5 bases from V and 3 bases from J; bases unmatched to any gene: 9. In germline, CDR1 is LNHDA, CDR2 SQIVND (reference sequence).

The chain combines TRBV25-1 with TRBJ2-1; 9 bases align to TRBD2. Germline lookup yields CDR1 MGHDK and CDR2 SYGVNS. The CDR3 consists of 14 residues. The trim removed 6 bases at V and 1 base at J, leaving 1 base unmatched. The CDR3 nucleotides are TGTGCCAGCAGGCTAGCGGGGTCCTACAATGAGCAGTTCTTC. Translated, it gives CASRLAGSYNEQFF.

The rearrangement joins TRBV10-1 to TRBJ2-2; 14 positions agree with TRBD2. Trimming cost V 4 bases and J 6 bases; bases outside gene matches: 10. In germline, CDR1 is WNHNN, CDR2 SYGVQD (reference sequence). This CDR3 is 18 amino acids long. The CDR3 coding sequence is TGCGCCAGCAGTGGTTGGGGACTAGCGGGGGCCTCCGCCGGGGAGCTGTTTTTT. This translates into CASSGWGLAGASAGELFF.

The rearrangement joins TRBV27 to TRBJ2-3, with 8 bases that match TRBD2. This CDR3 contains 17 residues. Germline V CDR1 and CDR2: MNHEY, SMNVEV (reference sequence). The ends lost 5 bases at V and 2 bases at J; junction bases unmatched: 12. The CDR3 loop reads CASSPAPGRGDTDTQYF. CDR3 bases: TGTGCCAGCAGTCCAGCCCCAGGGCGGGGGGACACAGATACGCAGTATTTT.

The chain combines TRBV2 with TRBJ2-5; tentatively, D is TRBD2 (6 bases). V lost 2 bases and J 0 bases, leaving 10 bases between the germline ends. The CDR3 covers 15 residues. Per the germline V gene, CDR1 is SNHLY and CDR2 is FYNNEI. As DNA, the CDR3 is TGTGCCAGCAGTGAATTTGCGGGATACCAAGAGACCCAGTACTTC. Translated: CASSEFAGYQETQYF.

V usage is TRBV7-2 and J usage is TRBJ2-5; no definite D call. CDR3 length: 14 residues. Germline assignment: CDR1 SGHTA and CDR2 FQGNSA. V lost 2 bases and J lost 5, with 12 bases in between. The CDR3 reads CASSLFTGSETQYF. The CDR3 nucleotides are TGTGCCAGCAGCTTATTTACGGGTAGCGAGACCCAGTACTTC.

The chain recombines TRBV19 with TRBJ2-7; 9 bases agree with TRBD2. Germline V CDR1 and CDR2: LNHDA, SQIVND (reference sequence). Trimming at V came to 6 bases and at J to 2 bases, leaving 5 bases not matched to a gene. The CDR3 is 14 residues long. This CDR3 is CASRKAGGTYEQYF. The CDR3 bases are TGTGCCAGTAGAAAAGCGGGAGGAACCTACGAGCAGTACTTC. The variable domain in full, completed from reference TRBV19 and TRBJ2-7, reads DGGITQSPKYLFRKEGQNVTLSCEQNLNHDAMYWYRQDPGQGLRLIYYSQIVNDFQKGDIAEGYSVSREKKESFPLTVTSAQKNPTAFYLCASRKAGGTYEQYFGPGTRLTVT.

The J gene is TRBJ2-1, the V gene TRBV5-1; TRBD2 aligns across 10 bases. The J segment lost 5 bases and the V segment lost 5 bases, leaving 7 bases of the junction unmatched. The CDR3 is 15 residues long. Looked up from germline, CDR1 is SGHRS and CDR2 is YFSETQ. CDR3 sequence reads: CASRRTSGVNNEQFF. CDR3 coding DNA: TGCGCCAGCAGGCGGACTAGCGGAGTTAACAATGAGCAGTTCTTC. The whole variable domain, remainder taken from reference TRBV5-1 and TRBJ2-1, is KAGVTQTPRYLIKTRGQQVTLSCSPISGHRSVSWYQQTPGQGLQFLFEYFSETQRNKGNFPGRFSGRQFSNSRSEMNVSTLELGDSALYLCASRRTSGVNNEQFFGPGTRLTVL.

The chain uses TRBV30 and TRBJ1-1; D might be TRBD1 (6 bases). V was clipped by 3 bases and J by 0 bases, with 20 bases between them. This CDR3 is built from 17 residues. Germline CDR1 GTSNPN, CDR2 SVGIG (reference sequence). CDR3: CAWSSDLKGVMNTEAFF. CDR3 nucleotides: TGTGCCTGGAGCAGCGACCTGAAGGGGGTCATGAACACTGAAGCTTTCTTT.

This chain connects TRBV25-1 to TRBJ2-7; 10 nucleotides align to TRBD1. Germline lookup yields CDR1 MGHDK and CDR2 SYGVNS. The junction had 9 bases not matched to a gene; V was cut back by 1 base and J by 3 bases. The CDR3 has 17 residues. The CDR3 region has the DNA TGTGCCAGCAGTGAATTATCCGGGACAGGGGCTGTCTACGAGCAGTACTTC. As protein: CASSELSGTGAVYEQYF.

The chain has TRBV5-5 and TRBJ2-7; D may be TRBD1 (7 bases). The CDR3 has 15 amino acids. Germline CDR1 SGHKS, CDR2 YYEKEE (reference sequence). V lost 1 base to trimming and J lost 4 bases, with 15 bases between them. The chain's CDR3 is CASSLSSGGIYEQYF. The DNA for the CDR3 is TGTGCCAGCAGCTTGTCGTCAGGGGGGATATACGAGCAGTACTTC.

V and J are TRBV14 and TRBJ2-7; 8 bases fit TRBD1. Germline trimming cut 0 bases from V and 4 bases from J; bases unmatched to any gene: 8. Germline V gives CDR1 SGHDN, CDR2 FVKESK. The CDR3 extends over 16 amino acids. CDR3 nucleotide sequence: TGTGCCAGCAGCCAAGATAAAGGACAGGGAGAGTACGAGCAGTACTTC. Translation gives CASSQDKGQGEYEQYF.

V usage is TRBV2 and J usage is TRBJ1-5, with TRBD1 identical over 10 bases. Germline-derived CDR1 and CDR2 are SNHLY and FYNNEI. J lost 6 bases, V lost 4 bases, and 6 bases had no gene match. The CDR3 totals 15 residues. CDR3 loop: CASSGRGQGSQPQHF. Here the CDR3 DNA reads TGTGCCAGCAGTGGTCGGGGACAGGGGAGTCAGCCCCAGCATTTT.

This clone was detected only once. The J gene is TRBJ2-3, the V gene TRBV30; TRBD2 might be the D (6 bases). CDR1 and CDR2 from the germline V gene are GTSNPN and SVGIG (reference sequence). This CDR3 comprises 12 residues. V shed 3 bases and J shed 15 bases, with 19 bases lying between them. In DNA, the CDR3 is TGTGCCTGGAGCTCCCCTCGGGGGACGGTTTATTTT. Protein: CAWSSPRGTVYF.

The rearrangement links TRBV5-5 to TRBJ1-5; 7 bases are a match to TRBD1. The V gene's germline CDR1 is SGHKS and CDR2 YYEKEE (reference sequence). The CDR3 spans 14 residues. V gave up 3 bases and J gave up 4 bases; unmatched junction bases: 4. The CDR3 here is CASSSDRLNQPQHF. The DNA of the CDR3 is TGTGCCAGCAGCTCGGACAGGCTAAATCAGCCCCAGCATTTT.